This TCR beta chain originates from a study of blood T cell repertoires in COVID-19. The V and J ends lost 5 bases and 1 base respectively, with 8 bases between them. CDR1 is SGHAT and CDR2 is FQNNGV in the germline V gene. This CDR3 is built from 13 residues. Sequenced by immunoSEQ multiplex PCR; TCRdb stores in-frame clones only, minus some. In the table there are 24,000 or so clones, 86% of which are singletons. Sequenced input: peripheral blood. V and J are TRBV11-2 and TRBJ1-1; no clear D. This receptor was identified in a woman older than 75 with active or convalescent COVID-19. The CDR3 DNA is TGTGCCAGCAGCCCCTCAGGGAACACTGAAGCTTTCTTT. Protein sequence: CASSPSGNTEAFF.